This is a list of T cell receptor beta chains from one sample in a study of vaccination and CD4 T cells after COVID-19. MiXCR, run by TCRdb on the PCR reads, gives a single entry per CDR3 protein. The sample shows around 12,000 distinct CDR3 sequences, roughly three quarters of them seen only once. Their antigen targets remain unknown. The sample consisted of CD4+ T cells from blood, cultured in vitro. The receptor source for this set is a human donor who had recovered from COVID-19. Each CDR3 is given with its conserved first and last residue. D genes are given only for firm matches. Clone size, where shown, is once, few, many, or a class for clones that have expanded.

D: NA; V: TRBV11-1; J: TRBJ2-1; size: few; DNA: TGTGCCAGCAGCTTCGCTTGGGACTCCTACAATGAGCAGTTCTTC; CDR3: CASSFAWDSYNEQFF
D: NA; V: TRBV7-6; J: TRBJ1-2; size: few; DNA: TGTGCCAGCAGCCCTGGGAGATTCGGCTACACCTTC; CDR3: CASSPGRFGYTF
D: TRBD1; V: TRBV10-3; J: TRBJ1-2; size: NA; DNA: TGTGCCATCAGTGGGACAGGGACCTACTATGGCTACACCTTC; CDR3: CAISGTGTYYGYTF
D: NA; V: TRBV19; J: TRBJ1-5; size: NA; DNA: TGTGCCAGTAGTATGCCCGGATATAACAATCAGCCCCAGCATTTT; CDR3: CASSMPGYNNQPQHF
D: NA; V: TRBV14; J: TRBJ1-2; size: once; DNA: TGTGCCAGCAGCCAGCAATTCCTCTCTGGCTACACCTTC; CDR3: CASSQQFLSGYTF
D: NA; V: TRBV6-4; J: TRBJ2-7; size: NA; DNA: TGTGCCAGCAGGGAATTGGGGTTGAGCTCCTACGAGCAGTACTTC; CDR3: CASRELGLSSYEQYF
D: NA; V: TRBV20-1; J: TRBJ2-3; size: few; DNA: TGCAGTGCTAGGCCAGGCGTACTTTTCGATACGCAGTATTTT; CDR3: CSARPGVLFDTQYF
D: NA; V: TRBV28; J: TRBJ1-1; size: NA; DNA: TGTGCCAGCAGTCCCCGGGCGCCGTCGAACACTGAAGCTTTCTTT; CDR3: CASSPRAPSNTEAFF
D: TRBD1; V: TRBV4-3; J: TRBJ2-4; size: NA; DNA: TGCGCCAGCAGCCAAGACAGGGGGCGGGCAACCAAAAACATTCAGTACTTC; CDR3: CASSQDRGRATKNIQYF
D: NA; V: TRBV6-1; J: TRBJ1-5; size: few; DNA: TGTGCCAGCCAGAACTCTTGGGGACCCCTTAGCAATCAGCCCCAGCATTTT; CDR3: CASQNSWGPLSNQPQHF
D: TRBD2; V: TRBV7-9; J: TRBJ2-4; size: NA; DNA: TGTGCCAGCAGCTTACTAGCGGATATTCTAGCCAAAAACATTCAGTACTTC; CDR3: CASSLLADILAKNIQYF
D: TRBD1; V: TRBV7-3; J: TRBJ1-2; size: few; DNA: TGTGCCAGCAGCTTGGTGTCCAGGGGGCGCTTTTATGGCTACACCTTC; CDR3: CASSLVSRGRFYGYTF
D: TRBD2; V: TRBV20-1; J: TRBJ2-1; size: NA; DNA: TGCAGTGCTAGAGATCCCTTTACTAGCGGGGTGTACAATGAGCAGTTCTTC; CDR3: CSARDPFTSGVYNEQFF
D: NA; V: TRBV7-2; J: TRBJ2-1; size: NA; DNA: TGTGCCAGCAGCCCCTACATTTACAATGAGCAGTTCTTC; CDR3: CASSPYIYNEQFF
D: NA; V: TRBV7-2; J: TRBJ2-6; size: NA; DNA: TGTGCCAGCAGTCCGTCACCCGGCTCTGGGGCCAACGTCCTGACTTTC; CDR3: CASSPSPGSGANVLTF
D: TRBD1; V: TRBV6-1; J: TRBJ1-5; size: few; DNA: TGTGCCAGCAGACTCGGGACAGGGGGTCATCAGCCCCAGCATTTT; CDR3: CASRLGTGGHQPQHF
D: NA; V: TRBV28; J: TRBJ1-2; size: NA; DNA: TGTGCCAGCCGCCGGACGGACAAGGGCTACACCTTC; CDR3: CASRRTDKGYTF
D: TRBD1; V: TRBV20-1; J: TRBJ1-1; size: once; DNA: TGCAGTGCTAGTCGGACAGGGGGCTACACTGAAGCTTTCTTT; CDR3: CSASRTGGYTEAFF
D: NA; V: TRBV20-1; J: TRBJ1-2; size: NA; DNA: TGCAGTGTTACACAGGGTTTTGACTATGGCTACACCTTC; CDR3: CSVTQGFDYGYTF
D: NA; V: TRBV7-9; J: TRBJ1-5; size: NA; DNA: TGTGCCAGCAGCTTAAGATCCAAAGCGGGGAATCAGCCCCAGCATTTT; CDR3: CASSLRSKAGNQPQHF
D: NA; V: TRBV6-2/TRBV6-3; J: TRBJ1-5; size: NA; DNA: TGTGCCAGCAGTAAAGGGGCCCAGTCCCATCAGCCCCAGCATTTT; CDR3: CASSKGAQSHQPQHF
D: TRBD1; V: TRBV6-1; J: TRBJ1-5; size: NA; DNA: TGTGCCAGCAGGGACAGGGGAAGGATAAGCAATCAGCCCCAGCATTTT; CDR3: CASRDRGRISNQPQHF
D: TRBD2; V: TRBV28; J: TRBJ2-2; size: NA; DNA: TGTGCCAGCATGATCGGGGGGACGGGAACCGGGGAGCTGTTTTTT; CDR3: CASMIGGTGTGELFF
D: NA; V: TRBV20-1; J: TRBJ2-3; size: NA; DNA: TGCAGTGCTAGATCCCACCGGGGCGCCCCAAGCACAGATACGCAGTATTTT; CDR3: CSARSHRGAPSTDTQYF
D: NA; V: TRBV7-2; J: TRBJ2-5; size: NA; DNA: TGTGCCAGCAGCGCTTACTTGGAGACCCAAGAGACCCAGTACTTC; CDR3: CASSAYLETQETQYF
D: NA; V: TRBV11-2; J: TRBJ1-1; size: NA; DNA: TGTGCCAGCGCTGTTACACAGGGGAACACTGAAGCTTTCTTT; CDR3: CASAVTQGNTEAFF
D: TRBD1; V: TRBV7-8; J: TRBJ1-2; size: NA; DNA: TGTGCCAGCAGCTTAGGATTGGGACAGGGACAAAAAGGCTACACCTTC; CDR3: CASSLGLGQGQKGYTF
D: TRBD2; V: TRBV15; J: TRBJ2-2; size: NA; DNA: TGTGCCACCAGCAGAGACTGGACTAGCGGGAGGGCGAACACCGGGGAGCTGTTTTTT; CDR3: CATSRDWTSGRANTGELFF
D: NA; V: TRBV11-2; J: TRBJ1-2; size: NA; DNA: TGTGCCAGCAGCTTAGCCCAGGGGAGAGGTGGCTACACCTTC; CDR3: CASSLAQGRGGYTF
D: NA; V: TRBV23-1; J: TRBJ1-3; size: NA; DNA: TGCGCCATCCGACCAGGACCTGGAAACACCATATATTTT; CDR3: CAIRPGPGNTIYF
D: TRBD1; V: TRBV28; J: TRBJ1-5; size: NA; DNA: TGTGCCAGCACTACGGGACAGAGCAATCAGCCCCAGCATTTT; CDR3: CASTTGQSNQPQHF
D: NA; V: TRBV2; J: TRBJ2-7; size: NA; DNA: TGTGCCAGCAAGGGCGGGGTGCCTTCCTACGAGCAGTACTTC; CDR3: CASKGGVPSYEQYF
D: TRBD1; V: TRBV6-2/TRBV6-3; J: TRBJ1-5; size: few; DNA: TGTGCCAGCAGGCTAGGGACAGGGTTCAATCAGCCCCAGCATTTT; CDR3: CASRLGTGFNQPQHF
D: TRBD2; V: TRBV19; J: TRBJ2-7; size: NA; DNA: TGTGCCAGTAGCCGGGGGGACTCCTACGAGCAGTACTTC; CDR3: CASSRGDSYEQYF
D: TRBD1; V: TRBV7-9; J: TRBJ1-1; size: NA; DNA: TGTGCCAGCAGCTCAAGACAGGGACCCACGAACACTGAAGCTTTCTTT; CDR3: CASSSRQGPTNTEAFF
D: NA; V: TRBV29-1; J: TRBJ2-7; size: NA; DNA: TGCAGCGTTGGGTACCAGGGATTCAACGAGCAGTACTTC; CDR3: CSVGYQGFNEQYF
D: NA; V: TRBV7-2; J: TRBJ1-6; size: once; DNA: TGTGCCAGCAGCCCCGACGCACGGAGGGGTTCACCCCTCCACTTT; CDR3: CASSPDARRGSPLHF
D: NA; V: TRBV7-9; J: TRBJ1-2; size: once; DNA: TGTGCCAGCAGCAGAAAGGCGACAGGCTTAAATGGCTACACCTTC; CDR3: CASSRKATGLNGYTF
D: TRBD1; V: TRBV12-3/TRBV12-4; J: TRBJ1-2; size: NA; DNA: TGTGCCAGCAGACAGACAGGGGAGTATGGCTACACCTTC; CDR3: CASRQTGEYGYTF
D: NA; V: TRBV7-8; J: TRBJ1-2; size: few; DNA: TGTGCCAGCAGCTCCGGAGGGGATAACTATGGCTACACCTTC; CDR3: CASSSGGDNYGYTF
D: TRBD1; V: TRBV20-1; J: TRBJ1-2; size: NA; DNA: TGCAGTGCTAGGTTGGGGCAGGGGGTGGGAGGCTACACCTTC; CDR3: CSARLGQGVGGYTF
D: NA; V: TRBV20-1; J: TRBJ1-5; size: few; DNA: TGCAGTGCCCCCCCGGAGGGCCCGGGGCCCCAGCATTTT; CDR3: CSAPPEGPGPQHF
D: TRBD1; V: TRBV7-9; J: TRBJ1-2; size: NA; DNA: TGTGCCAGTCGAGGGACAGGACATGGCTACACCTTC; CDR3: CASRGTGHGYTF
D: NA; V: TRBV7-2; J: TRBJ2-7; size: NA; DNA: TGTGCCAGCAGCCCGCTTGTAGGGGGCTCCTACGAGCAGTACTTC; CDR3: CASSPLVGGSYEQYF
D: NA; V: TRBV20-1; J: TRBJ1-1; size: NA; DNA: TGCAGTGCTAGAGATCTAAGGGGCCCGGGTACTGAAGCTTTCTTT; CDR3: CSARDLRGPGTEAFF
D: NA; V: TRBV6-5; J: TRBJ1-1; size: NA; DNA: TGTGCCAGCAGTTATACAGAGGCTGAAGCTTTCTTT; CDR3: CASSYTEAEAFF
D: NA; V: TRBV7-2; J: TRBJ1-1; size: NA; DNA: TGTGCCAGCAGCCCCAAAGGGGACGGTAGCACTGAAGCTTTCTTT; CDR3: CASSPKGDGSTEAFF
D: TRBD2; V: TRBV20-1; J: TRBJ2-5; size: few; DNA: TGCAGTGCACCCACCGGGACTAGGGGGTTCGGGGAGACCCAGTACTTC; CDR3: CSAPTGTRGFGETQYF
D: TRBD2; V: TRBV7-2; J: TRBJ2-7; size: NA; DNA: TGTGCCAGCAGCTTTGGCGGGAGCTCCTACGAGCAGTACTTC; CDR3: CASSFGGSSYEQYF
D: NA; V: TRBV7-2; J: TRBJ1-5; size: NA; DNA: TGTGCCAGCAGCTCCAGAAGAGGCGGGAGCAATCAGCCCCAGCATTTT; CDR3: CASSSRRGGSNQPQHF
D: TRBD2; V: TRBV24-1; J: TRBJ2-3; size: NA; DNA: TGTGCCACCCGGGAGGGAGCCGGCGGGAGAGGAAGGTATACGCAGTATTTT; CDR3: CATREGAGGRGRYTQYF
D: NA; V: TRBV6-5; J: TRBJ1-2; size: NA; DNA: TGTGCCAGCAGTTACGAAACGGTGCGTACCCGAAACTATGGCTACACCTTC; CDR3: CASSYETVRTRNYGYTF
D: TRBD1; V: TRBV6-1; J: TRBJ1-5; size: NA; DNA: TGTGCCAGCAGAGACAGGGAGGGTCAGCCCCAGCATTTT; CDR3: CASRDREGQPQHF
D: TRBD1; V: TRBV12-3/TRBV12-4; J: TRBJ1-3; size: NA; DNA: TGTGCCAGCAGGCGGACAGGGGTTGGGGGAAACACCATATATTTT; CDR3: CASRRTGVGGNTIYF
D: NA; V: TRBV6-2/TRBV6-3; J: TRBJ1-5; size: NA; DNA: TGTGCCAGCAGGACTATTCGGGGAACTAGCAATCAGCCCCAGCATTTT; CDR3: CASRTIRGTSNQPQHF
D: TRBD1; V: TRBV6-1; J: TRBJ1-3; size: NA; DNA: TGTGCCAGCAGTGACTCCGGGACAGTCTCTGGAAACACCATATATTTT; CDR3: CASSDSGTVSGNTIYF
D: NA; V: TRBV11-2; J: TRBJ1-1; size: NA; DNA: TGTGCCAGCAGCCTCCGTCCCGCCTGGGCTTTCTTT; CDR3: CASSLRPAWAFF